Listed below are T cell receptor beta chains from one sample, sequenced in a study of shared clonotypes between healthy human individuals. Clones were sequenced by immunoSEQ multiplex PCR, and TCRdb holds only the in-frame ones, with some missing. Here the sample spans 2 million to 2.5 million clones, almost 96% being singletons. Sequenced sample: naive CD4+ T cells sorted from blood. These receptors came from a man aged 18-30 years in good health. CDR3s include the opening cysteine and the closing phenylalanine or tryptophan. The D gene is left open where the match is weak. Not every row has a clone size; where given, it reads once, few, many or a size class.

V	D	J	size	CDR3	DNA
TRBV28	NA	TRBJ2-1	NA	CASFAYNEQFF	TGTGCCAGCTTTGCATACAATGAGCAGTTCTTC
TRBV11-3	TRBD1	TRBJ2-2	NA	CASSSETGEKGSSGELFF	TGTGCCAGCAGCTCGGAAACAGGGGAAAAAGGGTCTTCCGGGGAGCTGTTTTTT
TRBV5-1	TRBD1	TRBJ2-7	NA	CASSSSGTASYEQYF	TGCGCCAGCAGCTCTTCCGGGACAGCCTCCTACGAGCAGTACTTC
TRBV27	NA	TRBJ2-7	NA	CASSIKTSSYEQYF	TGTGCCAGCAGTATTAAGACGAGCTCCTACGAGCAGTACTTC
TRBV2	NA	TRBJ1-2	NA	CASSEGRNYGYTF	TGTGCCAGCAGTGAAGGCAGAAACTATGGCTACACCTTC
TRBV6-5	NA	TRBJ1-2	once	CASSYASLGNHGYTF	TGTGCCAGCAGTTACGCATCATTGGGAAATCATGGCTACACCTTC
TRBV18	TRBD1	TRBJ2-3	NA	CASSPRQGRTDTQYF	TGTGCCAGCTCACCAAGACAGGGCCGCACAGATACGCAGTATTTT
TRBV28	NA	TRBJ1-4	NA	CASSLPGGRGEKLFF	TGTGCCAGCAGTCTCCCCGGGGGGCGTGGTGAAAAACTGTTTTTT
TRBV4-2	NA	TRBJ1-1	NA	CASSQGEGTTEAFF	TGTGCCAGCAGCCAAGGTGAAGGCACCACTGAAGCTTTCTTT
TRBV28	TRBD2	TRBJ2-1	once	CASSLGSGGQGEQFF	TGTGCCAGCAGTTTGGGTAGCGGGGGTCAGGGTGAGCAGTTCTTC
TRBV7-2	NA	TRBJ2-3	NA	CASTRTDTQYF	TGTGCCAGCACTCGCACAGATACGCAGTATTTT
TRBV4-3	NA	TRBJ1-5	NA	CASSQELRGRQPQHF	TGCGCCAGCAGCCAAGAATTGAGGGGACGGCAGCCCCAGCATTTT
TRBV6-5	NA	TRBJ2-7	NA	CASSRSGAGYEQYF	TGTGCCAGCAGTAGGTCGGGGGCCGGCTACGAGCAGTACTTC
TRBV14	NA	TRBJ1-1	NA	CASSQEWNTEAFF	TGTGCCAGCAGCCAAGAATGGAACACTGAAGCTTTCTTT
TRBV28	NA	TRBJ1-2	once	CASRGGRLGGYTF	TGTGCCAGCAGGGGGGGACGTCTCGGAGGCTACACCTTC
TRBV25-1	NA	TRBJ1-2	NA	CASRPQGNYGYTF	TGTGCCAGCAGACCACAGGGAAACTATGGCTACACCTTC
TRBV28	NA	TRBJ2-1	NA	CASSKPGQTYNEQFF	TGTGCCAGCAGCAAACCGGGACAAACCTACAATGAGCAGTTCTTC
TRBV6-6	NA	TRBJ1-4	NA	CASSYPNEKLFF	TGTGCCAGCAGTTACCCGAATGAAAAACTGTTTTTT
TRBV10-1	TRBD1	TRBJ1-1	NA	CASSFGQGTEAFF	TGCGCCAGCAGTTTCGGACAGGGCACTGAAGCTTTCTTT
TRBV7-6	NA	TRBJ1-1	NA	CASSLGSLGRAGTEAFF	TGTGCCAGCAGCTTAGGGTCCCTTGGCAGGGCGGGAACTGAAGCTTTCTTT
TRBV30	TRBD1	TRBJ2-1	NA	CAWAKLRGQGNEQFF	TGTGCCTGGGCCAAACTCAGGGGGCAGGGGAATGAGCAGTTCTTC
TRBV30	NA	TRBJ1-4	NA	CAWSTRGREKLFF	TGTGCCTGGAGTACCCGGGGACGGGAAAAACTGTTTTTT
TRBV6-1	NA	TRBJ1-5	NA	CASSVGGDQPQHF	TGTGCCAGCAGTGTCGGAGGGGATCAGCCCCAGCATTTT
TRBV6-5	NA	TRBJ1-2	NA	CASSPRPLNGYGYTF	TGTGCCAGCAGTCCTCGTCCCCTTAACGGCTATGGCTACACCTTC
TRBV5-4	NA	TRBJ1-6	few	CASGIGGSYNSPLHF	TGTGCCAGCGGAATTGGGGGCTCCTATAATTCACCCCTCCACTTT
TRBV18	NA	TRBJ1-1	NA	CASSLEDLGAEAFF	TGTGCCAGCTCACTTGAGGACTTGGGCGCTGAAGCTTTCTTT
TRBV7-2	NA	TRBJ1-4	NA	CASSAGVNEKLFF	TGTGCCAGCAGCGCCGGGGTGAATGAAAAACTGTTTTTT
TRBV30	NA	TRBJ1-4	NA	CAWSGQASEKLFF	TGTGCCTGGAGTGGACAGGCCAGTGAAAAACTGTTTTTT
TRBV2	TRBD2	TRBJ2-5	NA	CASSEVTSGSWETQYF	TGTGCCAGCAGTGAAGTTACTAGCGGGAGTTGGGAGACCCAGTACTTC
TRBV9	NA	TRBJ1-6	NA	CASSVAGRDSPLHF	TGTGCCAGCAGCGTAGCAGGGAGGGATTCACCCCTCCACTTT